This T cell receptor beta chain was identified in a study of blood T cells in healthy people across ages. V lost 4 bases and J 4 bases, leaving 8 bases between the germline ends. The CDR3 contains 12 residues. Germline V gene lookup returns CDR1 DFQATT and CDR2 SNEGSKA (reference sequence). Through a sample-barcoded 5' primer and a J-beta primer mix, a second PCR was run for about 6 to 11 cycles. Using its own MiXCR run on the 5' RACE reads, TCRdb lists one record per CDR3 protein. The repertoire holds under 850,000 distinct CDR3 sequences, with about 37% as singletons. This clonotype was seen at least ten times.

Material: blood. The TCR sequence derives from a man younger than 35 in good health. V gene TRBV20-1 combines with J gene TRBJ2-1; D may be TRBD1 (5 bases). The CDR3 loop reads CSAKGFYNEQFF. For the CDR3, the DNA is TGCAGTGCTAAGGGGTTTTACAATGAGCAGTTCTTC.